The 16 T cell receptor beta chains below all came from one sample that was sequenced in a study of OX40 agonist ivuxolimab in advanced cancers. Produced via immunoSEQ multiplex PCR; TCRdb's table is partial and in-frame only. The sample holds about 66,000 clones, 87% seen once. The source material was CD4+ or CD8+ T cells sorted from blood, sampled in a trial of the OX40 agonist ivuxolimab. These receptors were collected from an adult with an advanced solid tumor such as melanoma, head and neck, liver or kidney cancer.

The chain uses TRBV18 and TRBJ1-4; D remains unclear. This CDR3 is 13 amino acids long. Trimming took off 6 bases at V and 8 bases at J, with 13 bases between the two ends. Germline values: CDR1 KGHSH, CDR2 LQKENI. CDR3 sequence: CASSQFDGEKLFF. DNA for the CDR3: TGTGCCAGCTCCCAATTTGACGGAGAAAAACTGTTTTTT.

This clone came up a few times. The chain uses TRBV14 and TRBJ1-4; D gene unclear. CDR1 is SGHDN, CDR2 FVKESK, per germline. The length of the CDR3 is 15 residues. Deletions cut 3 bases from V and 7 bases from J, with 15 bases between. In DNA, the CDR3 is TGTGCCAGCAGCCACCTTTTTAGCTCCGGTGAAAAACTGTTTTTT. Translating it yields CASSHLFSSGEKLFF.

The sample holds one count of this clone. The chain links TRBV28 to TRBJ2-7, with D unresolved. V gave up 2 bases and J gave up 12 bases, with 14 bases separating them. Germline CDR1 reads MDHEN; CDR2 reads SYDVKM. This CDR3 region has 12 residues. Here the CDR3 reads CASSLALRFLYF. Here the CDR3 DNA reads TGTGCCAGCAGTTTAGCCCTTCGTTTTCTGTACTTC.

CDR3 sequence (DNA): TGTGCCAGCAGTTGGGACCCCGGCGGGTACGAGCAGTACTTC. This gives the protein CASSWDPGGYEQYF. The chain carries TRBV28 and TRBJ2-7; either TRBD1 or TRBD2 may fit D (5 bases each). There are 14 residues in the CDR3. Trimming left V 4 bases short and J 4 bases short, with 14 bases between. The germline gives CDR1 MDHEN, CDR2 SYDVKM.

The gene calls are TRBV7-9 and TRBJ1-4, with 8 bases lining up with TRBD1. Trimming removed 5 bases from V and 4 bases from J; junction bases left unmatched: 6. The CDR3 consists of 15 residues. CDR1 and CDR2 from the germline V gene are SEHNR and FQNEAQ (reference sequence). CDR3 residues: CASSGTGQVNEKLFF. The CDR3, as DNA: TGTGCCAGCAGCGGGACGGGACAGGTTAATGAAAAACTGTTTTTT.

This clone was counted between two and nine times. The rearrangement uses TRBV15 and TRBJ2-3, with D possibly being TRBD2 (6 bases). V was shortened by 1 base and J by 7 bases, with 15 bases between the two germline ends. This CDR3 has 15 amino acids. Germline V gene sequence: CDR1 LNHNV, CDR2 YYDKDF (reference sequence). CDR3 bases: TGTGCCACCAGCAGAGGGGGGGTAGGAGAGCATACGCAGTATTTT. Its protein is CATSRGGVGEHTQYF.

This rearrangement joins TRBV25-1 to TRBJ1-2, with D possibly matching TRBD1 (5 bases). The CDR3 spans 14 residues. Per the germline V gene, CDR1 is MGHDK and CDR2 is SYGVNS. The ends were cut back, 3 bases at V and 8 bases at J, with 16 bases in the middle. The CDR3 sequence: CASSDGTFGRGYTF. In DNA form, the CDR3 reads TGTGCCAGCAGTGACGGGACCTTCGGTAGGGGCTACACCTTC.

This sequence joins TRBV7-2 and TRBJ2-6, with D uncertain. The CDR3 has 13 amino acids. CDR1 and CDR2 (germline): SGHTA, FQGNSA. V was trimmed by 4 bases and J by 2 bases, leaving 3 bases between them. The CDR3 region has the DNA TGTGCCAGCAGCTCAGCTGGGGCCAACGTCCTGACTTTC. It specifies CASSSAGANVLTF.

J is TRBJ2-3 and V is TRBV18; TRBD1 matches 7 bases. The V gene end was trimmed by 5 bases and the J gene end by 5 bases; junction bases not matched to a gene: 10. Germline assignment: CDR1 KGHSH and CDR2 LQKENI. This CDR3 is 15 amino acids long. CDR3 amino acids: CASSATGLREDTQYF. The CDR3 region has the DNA TGTGCCAGCTCAGCGACAGGGCTTCGTGAAGATACGCAGTATTTT. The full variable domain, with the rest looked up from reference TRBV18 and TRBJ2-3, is NAGVMQNPRHLVRRRGQEARLRCSPMKGHSHVYWYRQLPEEGLKFMVYLQKENIIDESGMPKERFSAEFPKEGPSILRIQQVVRGDSAAYFCASSATGLREDTQYFGPGTRLTVL.

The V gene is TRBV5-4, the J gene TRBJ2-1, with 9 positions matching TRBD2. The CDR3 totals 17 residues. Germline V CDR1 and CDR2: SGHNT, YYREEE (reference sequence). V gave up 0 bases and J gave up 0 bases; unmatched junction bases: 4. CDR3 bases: TGTGCCAGCAGCTTGGATCTAGCGGGGAGCTCCTACAATGAGCAGTTCTTC. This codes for CASSLDLAGSSYNEQFF.

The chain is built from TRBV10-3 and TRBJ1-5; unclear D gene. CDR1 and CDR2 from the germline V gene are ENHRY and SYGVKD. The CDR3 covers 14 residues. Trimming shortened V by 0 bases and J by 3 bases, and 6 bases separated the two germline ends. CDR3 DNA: TGTGCCATCAGTGAGTCGCAGCCCAATCAGCCCCAGCATTTT. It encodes CAISESQPNQPQHF.

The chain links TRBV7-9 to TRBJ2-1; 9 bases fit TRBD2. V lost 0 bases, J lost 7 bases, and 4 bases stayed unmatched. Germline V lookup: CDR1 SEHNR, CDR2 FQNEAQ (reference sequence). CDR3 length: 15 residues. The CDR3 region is CASSLASGSGNEQFF. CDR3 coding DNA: TGTGCCAGCAGCTTAGCTAGCGGGAGTGGGAATGAGCAGTTCTTC.

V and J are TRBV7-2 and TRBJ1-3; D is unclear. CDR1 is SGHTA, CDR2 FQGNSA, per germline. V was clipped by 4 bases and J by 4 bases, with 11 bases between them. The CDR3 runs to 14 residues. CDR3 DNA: TGTGCCAGCAGCTCCCCGGCACTGGGAAACACCATATATTTT. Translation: CASSSPALGNTIYF.

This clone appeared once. This CDR3 reads CASSSKFTGAFDIQYF. The CDR3 DNA follows: TGTGCCAGCAGCTCAAAGTTTACGGGAGCTTTTGACATTCAGTACTTC. The chain has TRBV7-9 and TRBJ2-4; D might be TRBD2 (6 bases). CDR1 is SEHNR, CDR2 FQNEAQ, per germline (reference sequence). The CDR3 extends over 16 amino acids. V lost 4 bases to trimming and J lost 8 bases, with 21 bases between them.

The DNA of the CDR3 is TGTGCCAGCTCACCAGGGATCCAAGAGACCCAGTACTTC. This codes for CASSPGIQETQYF. V is TRBV18 and J is TRBJ2-5; D remains unclear. The CDR3 runs to 13 residues. Trimming shortened V by 2 bases and J by 1 base, and 5 bases separated the two germline ends. The germline V gene encodes CDR1 KGHSH and CDR2 LQKENI.

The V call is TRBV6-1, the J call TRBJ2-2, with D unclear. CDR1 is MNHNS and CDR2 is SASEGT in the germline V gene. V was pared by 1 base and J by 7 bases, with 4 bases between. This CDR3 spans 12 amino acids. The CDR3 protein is CASSEVGGELFF. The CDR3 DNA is TGTGCCAGCAGTGAAGTCGGCGGGGAGCTGTTTTTT.